This T cell receptor (beta chain) was sequenced in a study of T cell changes during pregnancy in multiple sclerosis. The ends lost 5 bases at V and 4 bases at J; junction bases unmatched: 15. Germline loops: CDR1 SNHLY, CDR2 FYNNEI. This CDR3 is built from 18 residues. Sequencing was performed with immunoSEQ multiplex PCR; in TCRdb, only in-frame clones are kept and a portion is missing. The table records tens of thousands of clones, roughly 92% of them present only once. V and J are TRBV2 and TRBJ2-1, with 9 bases lining up with TRBD2. Source material: peripheral blood. The sequence was collected from a female donor with multiple sclerosis, enrolled in a pregnancy study. The CDR3 sequence is CASSRSVGGAGGYNEQFF. CDR3 nucleotide sequence: TGTGCCAGCAGTCGGTCTGTGGGTGGAGCGGGAGGTTACAATGAGCAGTTCTTC.